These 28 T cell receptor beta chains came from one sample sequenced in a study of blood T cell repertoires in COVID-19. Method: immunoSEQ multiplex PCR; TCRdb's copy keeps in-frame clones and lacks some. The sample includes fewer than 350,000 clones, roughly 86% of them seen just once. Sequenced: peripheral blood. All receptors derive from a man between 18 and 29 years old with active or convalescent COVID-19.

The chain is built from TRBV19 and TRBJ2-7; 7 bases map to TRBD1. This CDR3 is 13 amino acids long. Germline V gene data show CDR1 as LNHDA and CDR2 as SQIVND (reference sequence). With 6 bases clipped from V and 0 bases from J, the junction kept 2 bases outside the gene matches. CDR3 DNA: TGTGCCAGTAGGGGGACAGACTCCTACGAGCAGTACTTC. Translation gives CASRGTDSYEQYF. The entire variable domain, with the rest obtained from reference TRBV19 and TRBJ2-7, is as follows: DGGITQSPKYLFRKEGQNVTLSCEQNLNHDAMYWYRQDPGQGLRLIYYSQIVNDFQKGDIAEGYSVSREKKESFPLTVTSAQKNPTAFYLCASRGTDSYEQYFGPGTRLTVT.

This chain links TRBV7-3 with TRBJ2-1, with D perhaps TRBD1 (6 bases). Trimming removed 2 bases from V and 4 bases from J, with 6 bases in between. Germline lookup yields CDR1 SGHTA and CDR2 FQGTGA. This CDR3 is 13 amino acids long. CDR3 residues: CASSLGQYNEQFF. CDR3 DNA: TGTGCCAGCAGCTTAGGACAGTACAATGAGCAGTTCTTC.

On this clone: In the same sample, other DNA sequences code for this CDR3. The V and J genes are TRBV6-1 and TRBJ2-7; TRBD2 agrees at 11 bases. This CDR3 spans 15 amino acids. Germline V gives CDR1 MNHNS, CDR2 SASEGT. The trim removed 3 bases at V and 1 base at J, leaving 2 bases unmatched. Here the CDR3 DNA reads TGTGCCAGCAGTGATCGACTAGCGGGGTCCTACGAGCAGTACTTC. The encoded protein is CASSDRLAGSYEQYF.

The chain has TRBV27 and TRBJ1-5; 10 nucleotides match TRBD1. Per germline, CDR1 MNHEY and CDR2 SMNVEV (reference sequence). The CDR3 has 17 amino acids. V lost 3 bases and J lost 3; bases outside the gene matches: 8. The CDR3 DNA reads TGTGCCAGCAGTTTTTTACCCGGGACAGGGGACAATCAGCCCCAGCATTTT. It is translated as CASSFLPGTGDNQPQHF.

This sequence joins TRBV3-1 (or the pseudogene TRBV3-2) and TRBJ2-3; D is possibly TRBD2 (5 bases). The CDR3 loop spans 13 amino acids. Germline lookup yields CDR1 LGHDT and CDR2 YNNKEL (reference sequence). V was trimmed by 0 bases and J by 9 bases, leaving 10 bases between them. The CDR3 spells CASSQELERTQYF. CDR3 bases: TGTGCCAGCAGCCAAGAACTAGAAAGGACGCAGTATTTT.

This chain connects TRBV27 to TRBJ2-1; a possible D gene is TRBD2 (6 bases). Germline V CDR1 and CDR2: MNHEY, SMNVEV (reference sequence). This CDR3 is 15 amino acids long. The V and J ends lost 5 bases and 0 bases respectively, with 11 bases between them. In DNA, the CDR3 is TGTGCCAGCAGTCTGGTCGGGGGCTCCTACAATGAGCAGTTCTTC. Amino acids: CASSLVGGSYNEQFF.

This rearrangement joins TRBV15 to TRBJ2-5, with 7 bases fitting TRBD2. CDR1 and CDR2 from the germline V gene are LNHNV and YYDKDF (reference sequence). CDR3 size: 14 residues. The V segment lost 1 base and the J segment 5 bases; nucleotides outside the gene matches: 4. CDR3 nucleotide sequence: TGTGCCACCAGCAGAGGGACTAGTTGGGAGACCCAGTACTTC. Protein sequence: CATSRGTSWETQYF. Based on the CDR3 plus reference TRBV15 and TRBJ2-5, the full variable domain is DAMVIQNPRYQVTQFGKPVTLSCSQTLNHNVMYWYQQKSSQAPKLLFHYYDKDFNNEADTPDNFQSRRPNTSFCFLDIRSPGLGDTAMYLCATSRGTSWETQYFGPGTRLLVL.

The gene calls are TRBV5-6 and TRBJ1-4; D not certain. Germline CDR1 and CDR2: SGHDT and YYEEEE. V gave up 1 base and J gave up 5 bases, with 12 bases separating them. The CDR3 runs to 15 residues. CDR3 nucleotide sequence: TGTGCCAGCAGCTTGATAGAGGGTCCGAATGAAAAACTGTTTTTT. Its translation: CASSLIEGPNEKLFF. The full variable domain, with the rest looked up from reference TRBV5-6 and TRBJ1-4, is DAGVTQSPTHLIKTRGQQVTLRCSPKSGHDTVSWYQQALGQGPQFIFQYYEEEERQRGNFPDRFSGHQFPNYSSELNVNALLLGDSALYLCASSLIEGPNEKLFFGSGTQLSVL.

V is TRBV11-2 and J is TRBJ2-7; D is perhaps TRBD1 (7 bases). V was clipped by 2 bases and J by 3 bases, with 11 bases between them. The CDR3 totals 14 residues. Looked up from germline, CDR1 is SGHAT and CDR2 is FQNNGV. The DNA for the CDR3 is TGTGCCAGCAGCTTACAGGGGGAGGTCTACGAGCAGTACTTC. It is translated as CASSLQGEVYEQYF.

The CDR3 spells CASSHLGTGRTEAFF. The CDR3 bases are TGTGCCAGCAGCCACCTTGGGACAGGACGCACTGAAGCTTTCTTT. The V gene is TRBV3-1 (or the pseudogene TRBV3-2), the J gene TRBJ1-1; 8 nucleotides agree with TRBD1. This CDR3 is 15 amino acids long. J gave up 4 bases and V 3 bases, and 7 bases lay outside the gene matches. Germline V CDR1 and CDR2: LGHDT, YNNKEL (reference sequence).

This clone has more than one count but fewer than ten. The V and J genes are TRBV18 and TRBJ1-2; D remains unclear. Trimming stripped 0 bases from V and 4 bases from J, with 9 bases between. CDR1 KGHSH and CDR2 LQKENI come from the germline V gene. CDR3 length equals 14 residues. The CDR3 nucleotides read TGTGCCAGCTCACCACCGGAGATATCCTATGGCTACACCTTC. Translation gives CASSPPEISYGYTF.

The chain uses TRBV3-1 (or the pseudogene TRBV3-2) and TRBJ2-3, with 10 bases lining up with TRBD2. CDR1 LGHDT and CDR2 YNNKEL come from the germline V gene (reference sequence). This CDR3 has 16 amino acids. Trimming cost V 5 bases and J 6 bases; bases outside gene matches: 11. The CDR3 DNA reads TGTGCCAGCAGCTGGCTAGAGCGGGGGGGGTCCGATACGCAGTATTTT. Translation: CASSWLERGGSDTQYF.

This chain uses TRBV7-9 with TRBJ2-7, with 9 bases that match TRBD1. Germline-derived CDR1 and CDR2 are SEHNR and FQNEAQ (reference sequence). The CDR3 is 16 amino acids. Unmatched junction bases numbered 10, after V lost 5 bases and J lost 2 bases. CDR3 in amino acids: CASSGRQGDHPYEQYF. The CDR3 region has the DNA TGTGCCAGCAGCGGCCGACAGGGGGACCATCCCTACGAGCAGTACTTC.

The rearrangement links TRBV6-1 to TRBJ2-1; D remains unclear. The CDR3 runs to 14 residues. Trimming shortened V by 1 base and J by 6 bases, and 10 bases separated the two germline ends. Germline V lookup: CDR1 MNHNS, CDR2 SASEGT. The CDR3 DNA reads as TGTGCCAGCAGTGAAGGTTATATCGTCAATGAGCAGTTCTTC. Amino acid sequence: CASSEGYIVNEQFF.

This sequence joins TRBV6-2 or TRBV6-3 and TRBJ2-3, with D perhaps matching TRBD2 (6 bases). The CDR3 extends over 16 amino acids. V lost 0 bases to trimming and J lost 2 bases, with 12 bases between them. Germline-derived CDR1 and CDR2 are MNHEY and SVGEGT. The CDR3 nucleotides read TGTGCCAGCAGTTACTCTCGGGAGCTATACACAGATACGCAGTATTTT. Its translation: CASSYSRELYTDTQYF.

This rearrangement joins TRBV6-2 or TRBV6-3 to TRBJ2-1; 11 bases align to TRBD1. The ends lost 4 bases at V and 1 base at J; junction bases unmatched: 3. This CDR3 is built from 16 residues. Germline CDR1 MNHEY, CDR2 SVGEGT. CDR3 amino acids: CASSWTGGASYNEQFF. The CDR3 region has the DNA TGTGCCAGCAGTTGGACAGGGGGCGCTTCCTACAATGAGCAGTTCTTC.

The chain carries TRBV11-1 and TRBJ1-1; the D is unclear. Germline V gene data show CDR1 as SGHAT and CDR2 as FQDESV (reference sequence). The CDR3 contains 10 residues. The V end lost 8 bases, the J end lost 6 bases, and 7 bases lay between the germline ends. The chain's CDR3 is CASGPAEAFF. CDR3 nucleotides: TGTGCCAGCGGGCCGGCTGAAGCTTTCTTT.

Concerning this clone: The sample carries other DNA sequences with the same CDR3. The CDR3 bases are TGTGCCAGCAGTTACTCACAGGGCTACGAGCAGTACTTC. Encoded protein: CASSYSQGYEQYF. The chain is built from TRBV6-5 and TRBJ2-7, with a tentative D call TRBD1 (6 bases). This CDR3 contains 13 residues. Germline CDR1 reads MNHEY; CDR2 reads SVGAGI. V dropped 0 bases and J dropped 3 bases, with 6 bases sitting between them.

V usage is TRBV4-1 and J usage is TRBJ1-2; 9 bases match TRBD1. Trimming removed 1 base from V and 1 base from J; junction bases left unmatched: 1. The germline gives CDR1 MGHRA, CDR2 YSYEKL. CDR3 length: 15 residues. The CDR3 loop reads CASSQGTGDNYGYTF. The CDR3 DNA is TGCGCCAGCAGCCAAGGGACAGGGGATAACTATGGCTACACCTTC.

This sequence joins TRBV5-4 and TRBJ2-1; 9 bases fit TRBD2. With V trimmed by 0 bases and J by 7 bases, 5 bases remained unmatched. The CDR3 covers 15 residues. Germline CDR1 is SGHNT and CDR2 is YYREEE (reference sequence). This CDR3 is CASSLEAGGRNEQFF. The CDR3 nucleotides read TGTGCCAGCAGCTTGGAAGCGGGGGGTCGGAATGAGCAGTTCTTC.

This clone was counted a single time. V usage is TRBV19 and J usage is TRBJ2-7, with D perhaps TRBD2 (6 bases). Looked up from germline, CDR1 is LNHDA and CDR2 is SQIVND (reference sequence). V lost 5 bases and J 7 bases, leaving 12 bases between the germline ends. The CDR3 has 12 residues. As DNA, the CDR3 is TGTGCCAGTAGTCTGGGACTTACTGAGCAGTACTTC. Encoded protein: CASSLGLTEQYF.

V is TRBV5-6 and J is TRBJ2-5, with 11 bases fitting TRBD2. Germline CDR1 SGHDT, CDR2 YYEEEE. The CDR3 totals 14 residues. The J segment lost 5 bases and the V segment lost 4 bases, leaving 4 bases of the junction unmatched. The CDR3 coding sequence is TGTGCCAGCAGCCCGGGACTAGCGGCGGAGACCCAGTACTTC. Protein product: CASSPGLAAETQYF. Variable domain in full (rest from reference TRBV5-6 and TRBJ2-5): DAGVTQSPTHLIKTRGQQVTLRCSPKSGHDTVSWYQQALGQGPQFIFQYYEEEERQRGNFPDRFSGHQFPNYSSELNVNALLLGDSALYLCASSPGLAAETQYFGPGTRLLVL.

CDR3 in amino acids: CASSSLGGASNSPLHF. The CDR3 DNA follows: TGTGCCAGCAGCTCACTGGGGGGGGCAAGTAATTCACCCCTCCACTTT. The V and J genes are TRBV5-6 and TRBJ1-6; tentatively, D is TRBD1 (6 bases). The germline V gene encodes CDR1 SGHDT and CDR2 YYEEEE. The CDR3 length is 16 residues. Trimming pared 3 bases from V and 6 bases from J, leaving 16 bases between.

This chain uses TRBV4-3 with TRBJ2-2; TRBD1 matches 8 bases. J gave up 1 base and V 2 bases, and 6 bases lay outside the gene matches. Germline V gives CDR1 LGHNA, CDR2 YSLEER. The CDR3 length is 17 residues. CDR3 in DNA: TGCGCCAGCAGCCAACTGTCCGGGACAGGGAACACCGGGGAGCTGTTTTTT. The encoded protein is CASSQLSGTGNTGELFF.

CDR3 sequence (DNA): TGTGCCAGCAGCCTGACAGGGGGCATGGCAGATACGCAGTATTTT. Translation: CASSLTGGMADTQYF. V gene TRBV7-3 combines with J gene TRBJ2-3; 10 nucleotides agree with TRBD1. Germline lookup yields CDR1 SGHTA and CDR2 FQGTGA. Losses at the gene ends were 5 bases for V and 4 bases for J; bases not matched to a gene: 6. CDR3 length: 15 amino acids.

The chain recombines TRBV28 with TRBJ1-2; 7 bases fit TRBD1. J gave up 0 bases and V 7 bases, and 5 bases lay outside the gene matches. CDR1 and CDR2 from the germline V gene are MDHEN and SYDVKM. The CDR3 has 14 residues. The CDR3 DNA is TGTGCCAGCACCATCGGGACAGCTAACTATGGCTACACCTTC. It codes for CASTIGTANYGYTF.

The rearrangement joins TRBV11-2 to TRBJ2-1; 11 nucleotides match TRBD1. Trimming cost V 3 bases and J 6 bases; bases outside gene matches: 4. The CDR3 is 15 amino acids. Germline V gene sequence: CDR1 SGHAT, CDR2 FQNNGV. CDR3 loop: CASSLGTGGFNEQFF. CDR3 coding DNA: TGTGCCAGCAGCTTGGGGACAGGGGGATTCAATGAGCAGTTCTTC.

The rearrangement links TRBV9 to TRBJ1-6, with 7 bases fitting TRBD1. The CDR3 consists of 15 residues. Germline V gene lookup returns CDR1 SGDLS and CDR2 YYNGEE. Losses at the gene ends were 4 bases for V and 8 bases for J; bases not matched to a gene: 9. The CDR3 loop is CASSLRDSGHSPLHF. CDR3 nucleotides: TGTGCCAGCAGCCTCCGGGACAGCGGCCATTCACCCCTCCACTTT. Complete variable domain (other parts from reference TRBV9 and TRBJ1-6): DSGVTQTPKHLITATGQRVTLRCSPRSGDLSVYWYQQSLDQGLQFLIQYYNGEERAKGNILERFSAQQFPDLHSELNLSSLELGDSALYFCASSLRDSGHSPLHFGNGTRLTVT.